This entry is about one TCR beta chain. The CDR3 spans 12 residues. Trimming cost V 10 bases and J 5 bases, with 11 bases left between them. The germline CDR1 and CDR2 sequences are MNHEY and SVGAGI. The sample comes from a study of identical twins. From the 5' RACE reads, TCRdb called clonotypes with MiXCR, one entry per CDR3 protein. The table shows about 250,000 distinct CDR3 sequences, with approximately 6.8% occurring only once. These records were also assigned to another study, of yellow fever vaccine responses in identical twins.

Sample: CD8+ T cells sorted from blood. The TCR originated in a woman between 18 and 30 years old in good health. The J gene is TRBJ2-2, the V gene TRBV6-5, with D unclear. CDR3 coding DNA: TGTGCCACCCTTACACCTACCGGGGAGCTGTTTTTT. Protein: CATLTPTGELFF.